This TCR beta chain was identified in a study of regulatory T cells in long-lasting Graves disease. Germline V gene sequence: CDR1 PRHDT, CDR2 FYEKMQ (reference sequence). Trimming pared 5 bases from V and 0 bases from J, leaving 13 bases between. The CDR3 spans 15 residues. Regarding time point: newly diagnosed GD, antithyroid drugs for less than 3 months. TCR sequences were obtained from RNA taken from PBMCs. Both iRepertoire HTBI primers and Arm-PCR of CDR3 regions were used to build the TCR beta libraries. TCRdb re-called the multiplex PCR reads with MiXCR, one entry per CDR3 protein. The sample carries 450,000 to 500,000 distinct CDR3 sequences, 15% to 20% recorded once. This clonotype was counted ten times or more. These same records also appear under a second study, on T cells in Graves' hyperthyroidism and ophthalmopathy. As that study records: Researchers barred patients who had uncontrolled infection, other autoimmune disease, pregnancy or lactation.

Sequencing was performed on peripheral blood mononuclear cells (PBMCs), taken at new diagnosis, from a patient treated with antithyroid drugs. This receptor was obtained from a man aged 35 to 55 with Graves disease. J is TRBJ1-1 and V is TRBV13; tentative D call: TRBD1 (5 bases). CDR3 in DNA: TGTGCCAGCAGCGGCCCACAGGACATGAACACTGAAGCTTTCTTT. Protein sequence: CASSGPQDMNTEAFF.